This T cell receptor beta chain is from a study of blood T cell repertoires in COVID-19. As for the study in general: PBMCs, B-cell-depleted T cells, or T cells provided the cDNA or gDNA that made up the material.

Some clones are missing from TCRdb's copy, which holds only in-frame ones; the method was immunoSEQ multiplex PCR. The sample has about 39,000 clones; approximately 80% are singletons. Sequencing used peripheral blood. The clonotype originates from a man aged 45-65 years with active or convalescent COVID-19.

The CDR3 loop is CASSLGGSGGPRNEQFF. CDR3 DNA: TGTGCCAGCAGCTTAGGAGGTAGCGGGGGCCCTAGGAATGAGCAGTTCTTC. The genes are TRBV7-9 and TRBJ2-1, with 9 nucleotides matching TRBD2. The CDR3 extends over 17 amino acids. J lost 7 bases, V lost 1 base, and 11 bases had no gene match. Germline V gives CDR1 SEHNR, CDR2 FQNEAQ (reference sequence).